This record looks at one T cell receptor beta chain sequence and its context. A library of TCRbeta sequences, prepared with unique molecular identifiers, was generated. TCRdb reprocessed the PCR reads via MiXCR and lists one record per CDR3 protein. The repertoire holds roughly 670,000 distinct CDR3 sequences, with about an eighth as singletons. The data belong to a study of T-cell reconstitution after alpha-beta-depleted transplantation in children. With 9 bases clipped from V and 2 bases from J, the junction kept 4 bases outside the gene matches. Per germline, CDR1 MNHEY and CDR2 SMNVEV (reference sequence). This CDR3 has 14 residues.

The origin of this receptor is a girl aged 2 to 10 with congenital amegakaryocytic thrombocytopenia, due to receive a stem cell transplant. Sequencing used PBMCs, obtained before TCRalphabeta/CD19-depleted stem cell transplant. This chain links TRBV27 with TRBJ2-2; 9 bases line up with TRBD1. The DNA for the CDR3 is TGTGCCAGTAACACAGGGGGCAACACCGGGGAGCTGTTTTTT. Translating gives CASNTGGNTGELFF.